This T cell receptor (beta chain) derives from a study of human T cells and chemical hapten exposure. The overall study: Alopecia areata, totalis and universalis patients, mostly female, were included.

Time point meaning: patch test 2, 6 weeks after DPC sensitization. As to treatment: therapeutic diphenylcyclopropenone sensitization with weekly scalp DPC. What the library attached to individual cDNA molecules were unique molecular identifiers. TCRdb processed the RACE reads anew with MiXCR; each CDR3 protein has one entry. The table shows 330,000 or so distinct CDR3 sequences, with around 6% occurring only once. In its sample, this clonotype was seen many times. Germline V lookup: CDR1 SEHNR, CDR2 FQNEAQ (reference sequence). CDR3 length: 13 amino acids. The germline V and J ends were trimmed by 8 bases and 0 bases, with 8 bases remaining between them.

The specimen was whole blood, collected in connection with sensitization to the hapten diphenylcyclopropenone (DPC). The V call is TRBV7-9, the J call TRBJ2-1; no clear D. This sequence was found in a woman under 30 with alopecia areata. Some clones in this sample may be carry-over from other donors' samples. This CDR3 is CASSKSSYNEQFF. The CDR3 DNA reads as TGTGCCAGCTCCAAAAGCTCCTACAATGAGCAGTTCTTC.